This entry lists 9 T cell receptor beta chains sequenced from one sample in a study of memory CD4+ T cells and cytomegalovirus serostatus. Single viable CD3+CD4+CD8-CD45RO+ cells were sorted as the memory CD4+ T cells. Sequencing used immunoSEQ multiplex PCR; TCRdb keeps in-frame clones, though not all of them. Of about 59,000 clones detected, roughly 81% appear once; the ten largest clones hold approximately 0.99%. Specimen: memory CD4+ T cells from blood. These receptors were obtained from an adult in good health and CMV-seronegative.

The V call is TRBV5-1, the J call TRBJ1-1; D remains unclear. Germline CDR1 is SGHRS and CDR2 is YFSETQ. This CDR3 is 16 amino acids long. Trimming cost V 2 bases and J 1 base, with 15 bases left between them. The CDR3 sequence: CASSFRATSRNTEAFF. The CDR3, as DNA: TGCGCCAGCAGCTTTAGGGCAACGAGTCGGAACACTGAAGCTTTCTTT. Full variable domain (remainder filled in from reference TRBV5-1 and TRBJ1-1): KAGVTQTPRYLIKTRGQQVTLSCSPISGHRSVSWYQQTPGQGLQFLFEYFSETQRNKGNFPGRFSGRQFSNSRSEMNVSTLELGDSALYLCASSFRATSRNTEAFFGQGTRLTVV.

This clone has a handful of counts. The chain couples TRBV30 to TRBJ1-1; a weak D match, TRBD1 (5 bases). The CDR3 length is 13 residues. Germline CDR1 is GTSNPN and CDR2 is SVGIG (reference sequence). Trimming left V 4 bases short and J 0 bases short, with 9 bases between. The CDR3 nucleotides are TGTGCCTGGATGGGGACGGTGAACACTGAAGCTTTCTTT. Its protein is CAWMGTVNTEAFF. The full variable domain, rest sourced from reference TRBV30 and TRBJ1-1, is SQTIHQWPATLVQPVGSPLSLECTVEGTSNPNLYWYRQAAGRGLQLLFYSVGIGQISSEVPQNLSASRPQDRQFILSSKKLLLSDSGFYLCAWMGTVNTEAFFGQGTRLTVV.

This clone was found a few times. The chain links TRBV6-6 to TRBJ2-3; perhaps TRBD1 as D (6 bases). Trimming shortened V by 5 bases and J by 6 bases, and 6 bases separated the two germline ends. Germline CDR1 reads MNHNY; CDR2 reads SVGAGI (reference sequence). The CDR3 contains 11 residues. For the CDR3, the DNA is TGTGCCAGCAGTCAGGGGGATACGCAGTATTTT. The encoded protein is CASSQGDTQYF.

The chain carries TRBV6-1 and TRBJ2-3; D may be TRBD1 or TRBD2 (5 bases each). The CDR3 totals 14 residues. V lost 1 base and J lost 7, with 12 bases in between. Germline assignment: CDR1 MNHNS and CDR2 SASEGT. CDR3 protein: CASSEGGWTNTQYF. Here the CDR3 DNA reads TGTGCCAGCAGTGAAGGAGGGTGGACAAATACGCAGTATTTT.

This clone appeared once. This chain links TRBV5-4 with TRBJ2-1; the D is unclear. From germline, CDR1 is SGHNT and CDR2 YYREEE (reference sequence). The CDR3 contains 13 residues. The V end lost 4 bases, the J end lost 6 bases, and 11 bases lay between the germline ends. The CDR3 DNA reads as TGTGCCAGCAGCATACCCGCTGGCAATGAGCAGTTCTTC. Its translation is CASSIPAGNEQFF.

This clone was detected only a few times. CDR3 sequence: CAISQVGDAEAFF. CDR3 bases: TGTGCCATCAGCCAAGTAGGTGACGCTGAAGCTTTCTTT. The chain carries TRBV10-3 and TRBJ1-1; the D is unclear. Between the trimmed V and J ends, which lost 6 bases and 6 bases, there was a span of 14 bases. CDR3 length: 13 amino acids. Germline V gene data show CDR1 as ENHRY and CDR2 as SYGVKD.

This chain links TRBV7-6 with TRBJ2-5; D is unclear. Germline V gene lookup returns CDR1 SGHVS and CDR2 FNYEAQ. The CDR3 runs 13 residues. The V end lost 5 bases, the J end lost 2 bases, and 9 bases lay between the germline ends. The CDR3 DNA follows: TGTGCCAGCAGCGTCTCCCGGCAAGAGACCCAGTACTTC. Amino acid sequence: CASSVSRQETQYF.

The chain combines TRBV2 with TRBJ2-7; D possibly corresponds to TRBD2 (5 bases). CDR3 size: 13 residues. V lost 6 bases and J lost 1, with 10 bases in between. Germline V CDR1 and CDR2: SNHLY, FYNNEI. The CDR3 DNA follows: TGTGCCAGCAGCAAAGCGGAATCCTACGAGCAGTACTTC. Its protein product is CASSKAESYEQYF.

The chain links TRBV4-2 to TRBJ1-4; a possible D gene is TRBD1 (5 bases). This CDR3 has 13 residues. V lost 8 bases, J lost 8 bases, and 15 bases lay in between. Germline V CDR1 and CDR2: LGHNA, YNFKEQ. CDR3 sequence: CASSLGEREKLFF. The CDR3 region has the DNA TGTGCCAGCTCCTTAGGGGAACGGGAAAAACTGTTTTTT.